This TCR beta chain was retrieved from a study of shared T cell receptors in the human thymus. Profiled with immunoSEQ multiplex PCR; TCRdb holds only in-frame clones, not every one. The data contain hundreds of thousands of clones, over 75% of them singletons. Germline-derived CDR1 and CDR2 are MDHEN and SYDVKM. The V gene end was trimmed by 5 bases and the J gene end by 1 base; junction bases not matched to a gene: 5. The CDR3 length is 15 residues. This sample also belongs to another study, concerning human thymus T cells. That investigation notes: Resections removed during corrective heart surgery provided the thymus tissue used. In thymic and blood repertoires alike, V and J usage looked biased. Related work found strong thymic repertoire overlap between unrelated individuals.

The receptor was isolated from a boy under two years old with a congenital heart defect. The chain links TRBV28 to TRBJ1-1, with 9 positions matching TRBD1. The sequenced sample consisted of thymocytes. CDR3 protein: CASSPDRGRNTEAFF. DNA of the CDR3: TGTGCCAGCAGTCCGGACAGGGGCCGGAACACTGAAGCTTTCTTT.